This TCR beta chain was recorded in a study of blood T cells in healthy people across ages. Sample-barcoded 5' priming and a J-beta primer mix drove a second PCR of roughly 6 to 12 cycles. One entry per CDR3 protein results from TCRdb running MiXCR on the 5' RACE reads. The profile shows roughly 1.4 million distinct CDR3 sequences, 45% to 70% of them singletons. This clonotype showed up just a few times. The CDR3 has 11 amino acids. Germline CDR1 reads SQVTM; CDR2 reads ANQGSEA. Trimming took off 4 bases at V and 4 bases at J, with 7 bases between the two ends. The sequencing input was blood. The V call is TRBV29-1, the J call TRBJ1-2, with unresolved D. The origin of this receptor is a man between 18 and 35 years old in good health. CDR3 sequence reads: CSVVSVYGYTF. For the CDR3, the DNA is TGCAGCGTTGTTTCTGTCTATGGCTACACCTTC. Full variable domain (rest looked up from reference TRBV29-1 and TRBJ1-2): SAVISQKPSRDICQRGTSLTIQCQVDSQVTMMFWYRQQPGQSLTLIATANQGSEATYESGFVIDKFPISRPNLTFSTLTVSNMSPEDSSIYLCSVVSVYGYTFGSGTRLTVV.